The 9 T cell receptor beta chains below come from one sample, sequenced in a study of CD8 T cells in Susac syndrome. A quantity of about 0.5 to 1 ug RNA underwent reverse transcription using random hexamers. TCRdb reprocessed the immunoSEQ multiplex PCR reads with MiXCR, giving one entry per CDR3 protein. The profile covers some 210,000 distinct CDR3 sequences, with approximately 94% appearing a single time and around 0.15% taken by the ten largest. The sample taken for sequencing was CD4+ T cells from PBMCs. The receptors shown here come from a human donor with Susac syndrome.

This chain connects TRBV6-2 or TRBV6-3 to TRBJ1-1; D is unresolved. The V end was cut by 6 bases, the J end by 10 bases, with 18 bases between. The CDR3 is 13 amino acids. In germline, CDR1 is MNHEY, CDR2 SVGEGT. For the CDR3, the DNA is TGTGCCAGCAGCCTTCGACCCTCCCGGGGAGCTTTCTTT. Translating it yields CASSLRPSRGAFF.

This sequence joins TRBV30 and TRBJ1-4; D remains ambiguous. V dropped 2 bases and J dropped 3 bases, with 13 bases sitting between them. Looked up from germline, CDR1 is GTSNPN and CDR2 is SVGIG (reference sequence). The CDR3 covers 15 residues. As DNA, the CDR3 is TGTGCCTGGAGTCCATCCTCGTCAGCTAATGAAAAACTGTTTTTT. Its translation is CAWSPSSSANEKLFF.

The V call is TRBV19, the J call TRBJ1-1; the match to TRBD1 covers 8 bases. The V gene end was trimmed by 5 bases and the J gene end by 7 bases; junction bases not matched to a gene: 18. This CDR3 has 17 amino acids. Germline V gene data show CDR1 as LNHDA and CDR2 as SQIVND (reference sequence). Here the CDR3 reads CASSDRQGRTLGGEAFF. DNA of the CDR3: TGTGCCAGTAGTGACCGACAGGGGCGAACCTTGGGTGGTGAAGCTTTCTTT. Variable domain in full (rest from reference TRBV19 and TRBJ1-1): DGGITQSPKYLFRKEGQNVTLSCEQNLNHDAMYWYRQDPGQGLRLIYYSQIVNDFQKGDIAEGYSVSREKKESFPLTVTSAQKNPTAFYLCASSDRQGRTLGGEAFFGQGTRLTVV.

The gene calls are TRBV18 and TRBJ1-1; TRBD1 agrees at 10 bases. The CDR3 extends over 16 amino acids. J lost 1 base, V lost 6 bases, and 8 bases had no gene match. Germline loops: CDR1 KGHSH, CDR2 LQKENI. DNA of the CDR3: TGTGCCAGCTCCCAAGGACAGGGGGGGACGAACACTGAAGCTTTCTTT. This translates into CASSQGQGGTNTEAFF. The whole variable domain, remainder taken from reference TRBV18 and TRBJ1-1, is NAGVMQNPRHLVRRRGQEARLRCSPMKGHSHVYWYRQLPEEGLKFMVYLQKENIIDESGMPKERFSAEFPKEGPSILRIQQVVRGDSAAYFCASSQGQGGTNTEAFFGQGTRLTVV.

The V gene is TRBV28, the J gene TRBJ1-2; D gene ambiguous. Deletions cut 8 bases from V and 2 bases from J, with 33 bases between. The CDR3 totals 20 residues. Germline CDR1 and CDR2: MDHEN and SYDVKM. This chain's CDR3 is CASRPQFWVARMRINYGYTF. The CDR3 nucleotides read TGTGCCAGCCGACCACAGTTTTGGGTGGCCAGGATGAGGATAAACTATGGCTACACCTTC.

This clonotype was counted a single time. The gene calls are TRBV20-1 and TRBJ1-5; the match to TRBD1 covers 8 bases. CDR1 DFQATT and CDR2 SNEGSKA come from the germline V gene (reference sequence). J was trimmed by 7 bases and V by 4 bases; bases with no gene match: 12. The CDR3 covers 15 residues. The CDR3 loop reads CSAITRQGSQQPQHF. The CDR3 DNA is TGCAGTGCTATCACAAGACAGGGGTCGCAGCAGCCCCAGCATTTT.

This chain connects TRBV7-2 to TRBJ2-4; D is perhaps TRBD1 (5 bases). This CDR3 comprises 16 residues. The germline gives CDR1 SGHTA, CDR2 FQGNSA. Trimming stripped 5 bases from V and 1 base from J, with 15 bases between. The CDR3 protein is CASSPRPAGAKNIQYF. The CDR3 coding sequence is TGTGCCAGCAGCCCACGTCCCGCAGGGGCCAAAAACATTCAGTACTTC.

This sequence joins TRBV30 and TRBJ1-6; D not certain. CDR3 size: 11 residues. The germline V gene has CDR1 GTSNPN and CDR2 SVGIG (reference sequence). V lost 8 bases and J 7 bases, leaving 9 bases between the germline ends. DNA for the CDR3: TGTGCCCGATCGAGCAATTCACCCCTCCACTTT. Amino acids: CARSSNSPLHF.

The chain joins TRBV20-1 to TRBJ2-3; TRBD2 might be the D (7 bases). The V and J ends lost 2 bases and 5 bases respectively, with 17 bases between them. This CDR3 region has 15 residues. Germline V gene sequence: CDR1 DFQATT, CDR2 SNEGSKA (reference sequence). This chain's CDR3 is CSARSGGVRGDTQYF. Written as DNA, the CDR3 is TGCAGTGCTAGATCGGGGGGCGTGCGTGGAGATACGCAGTATTTT.